The 20 T cell receptor beta chains in this list originate from one sample, sequenced in a study of T-cell reconstitution after alpha-beta-depleted transplantation in children. Preparing the TCRbeta library involved the use of unique molecular identifiers. One entry per CDR3 protein, called by TCRdb with MiXCR from the PCR reads. The data hold around 210,000 distinct CDR3 sequences, with approximately 6.9% observed a single time. Sequenced material: PBMCs, taken before TCRalphabeta/CD19-depleted stem cell transplant. The source is a boy between 2 and 10 years old with acute lymphoblastic leukemia, due to receive a stem cell transplant.

This clonotype was seen at least ten times. V gene TRBV20-1 combines with J gene TRBJ2-7; D is perhaps TRBD2 (6 bases). Germline V gene sequence: CDR1 DFQATT, CDR2 SNEGSKA (reference sequence). Trimming pared 4 bases from V and 5 bases from J, leaving 18 bases between. The CDR3 is 14 residues long. The CDR3 DNA follows: TGCAGTGCTAAGATAGGTTGGAGGGTGGACGAGCAGTACTTC. This encodes CSAKIGWRVDEQYF.

This clonotype was seen many times. The chain uses TRBV29-1 and TRBJ2-1; 8 positions match TRBD1. The CDR3 loop spans 14 amino acids. V lost 6 bases, J lost 0 bases, and 4 bases stayed unmatched. Germline assignment: CDR1 SQVTM and CDR2 ANQGSEA. CDR3 in DNA: TGCAGCGTCCGGACAGGGATCTCCTACAATGAGCAGTTCTTC. Encoded protein: CSVRTGISYNEQFF.

This clonotype appeared a single time. This clone may be a read error of a much larger clone one base away. Lacking the conserved final phenylalanine or tryptophan, this CDR3 likely reflects a read error. The CDR3 DNA sequence: TGTGCCAGCAGCCCAGGGGGGGGGGCTTACAATGAGCAGTTCCTC. It is translated as CASSPGGGAYNEQFL. The chain uses TRBV7-8 and TRBJ2-1, with D perhaps being TRBD1 or TRBD2 (7 bases each). The CDR3 has 15 amino acids. Germline V gene data show CDR1 as SGHVS and CDR2 as FQNEAQ. Trimming stripped 5 bases from V and 4 bases from J, with 15 bases between.

This clonotype was seen ten or more times. The rearrangement joins TRBV12-3 or TRBV12-4 to TRBJ1-5; D gene unclear. This CDR3 spans 14 amino acids. V was cut by 1 base and J by 1 base, with 5 bases left in between. The CDR3 DNA sequence: TGTGCCAGCAGTTTAGGTCCCAGCAATCAGCCCCAGCATTTT. It yields the protein CASSLGPSNQPQHF.

This clonotype was detected ten times or more. The chain recombines TRBV12-3 or TRBV12-4 with TRBJ2-1, with D possibly TRBD2 on 6 matching bases. Trimming stripped 0 bases from V and 8 bases from J, with 11 bases between. This CDR3 contains 14 residues. The CDR3 DNA reads TGTGCCAGCAGTTTAGCTCCGGGGGAGGATGAGCAGTTCTTC. Translating gives CASSLAPGEDEQFF.

This clonotype was recorded many times. The chain recombines TRBV20-1 with TRBJ1-2; 7 bases fit TRBD1. V was clipped by 6 bases and J by 2 bases; unmatched bases: 3. There are 12 residues in the CDR3. Germline-derived CDR1 and CDR2 are DFQATT and SNEGSKA (reference sequence). CDR3 in DNA: TGCAGTGCCCACAGGGGAAACTATGGCTACACCTTC. Residues: CSAHRGNYGYTF.

Only a few counts were recorded for this clonotype. J is TRBJ2-1 and V is TRBV6-2 or TRBV6-3, with D possibly being TRBD1 or TRBD2 (10 bases each). V dropped 5 bases and J dropped 8 bases, with 34 bases sitting between them. Germline lookup yields CDR1 MNHEY and CDR2 SVGEGT. The CDR3 consists of 20 residues. The CDR3 coding sequence is TGTGCCAGCAGTCAGGACCGGGACAGGGGTTTGAGCGGGAGGGGGCATGAGCAGTTCTTC. Its protein is CASSQDRDRGLSGRGHEQFF.

This clonotype was observed many times. The chain recombines TRBV7-9 with TRBJ2-3, with a tentative D call TRBD1 (6 bases). Germline V CDR1 and CDR2: SEHNR, FQNEAQ (reference sequence). This CDR3 contains 15 residues. V gave up 4 bases and J gave up 2 bases, with 13 bases separating them. This chain's CDR3 is CASSWNRDFTDTQYF. The DNA of the CDR3 is TGTGCCAGCAGCTGGAACAGGGATTTCACAGATACGCAGTATTTT.

This clonotype was observed many times. The chain recombines TRBV29-1 with TRBJ1-4; D ambiguous. This CDR3 contains 11 residues. V lost 6 bases and J lost 7, with 9 bases in between. Germline V CDR1 and CDR2: SQVTM, ANQGSEA. Written as DNA, the CDR3 is TGCAGCGTCCAAGGGTCTGAAAAACTGTTTTTT. Translation: CSVQGSEKLFF.

This clonotype was seen at least ten times. The chain couples TRBV6-2 or TRBV6-3 to TRBJ2-3; 9 bases match TRBD1. J gave up 10 bases and V 6 bases, and 5 bases lay outside the gene matches. CDR3 length: 12 residues. CDR1 and CDR2 from the germline V gene are MNHEY and SVGEGT. CDR3: CASRRTGGAQYF. Written as DNA, the CDR3 is TGTGCCAGCAGGAGAACAGGGGGCGCGCAGTATTTT.

This clonotype was seen ten or more times. Here the CDR3 DNA reads TGTGCCAGCAGCGCGAGCACAGATACGCAGTATTTT. It encodes CASSASTDTQYF. This rearrangement joins TRBV7-8 to TRBJ2-3; D is undetermined. Between the trimmed V and J ends, which lost 5 bases and 0 bases, there was a span of 3 bases. CDR3 length: 12 amino acids. Germline loops: CDR1 SGHVS, CDR2 FQNEAQ.

This clonotype came up many times. The V call is TRBV12-3 or TRBV12-4, the J call TRBJ2-1, with TRBD1 matching 8 bases. The V gene end was trimmed by 4 bases and the J gene end by 5 bases; junction bases not matched to a gene: 1. The CDR3 has 13 amino acids. CDR3 DNA: TGTGCCAGCAGTTCGACAGGGGACAATGAGCAGTTCTTC. It encodes CASSSTGDNEQFF.

This clonotype appeared many times. The V and J genes are TRBV5-1 and TRBJ2-7, with 8 bases fitting TRBD1. The CDR3 extends over 14 amino acids. The V gene end was trimmed by 4 bases and the J gene end by 0 bases; junction bases not matched to a gene: 3. CDR1 is SGHRS, CDR2 YFSETQ, per germline. CDR3 loop: CASSGTGTSYEQYF. CDR3 bases: TGCGCCAGCAGCGGGACAGGTACCTCCTACGAGCAGTACTTC. Full variable domain (rest looked up from reference TRBV5-1 and TRBJ2-7): KAGVTQTPRYLIKTRGQQVTLSCSPISGHRSVSWYQQTPGQGLQFLFEYFSETQRNKGNFPGRFSGRQFSNSRSEMNVSTLELGDSALYLCASSGTGTSYEQYFGPGTRLTVT.

This clonotype was seen ten or more times. This rearrangement joins TRBV27 to TRBJ2-3; TRBD1 might be the D (5 bases). CDR3 length equals 14 residues. Germline loops: CDR1 MNHEY, CDR2 SMNVEV (reference sequence). V was trimmed by 1 base and J by 2 bases, leaving 7 bases between them. The CDR3 is CASSLWGPTDTQYF. The CDR3, as DNA: TGTGCCAGCAGTTTATGGGGCCCCACAGATACGCAGTATTTT.

This clonotype was found a few times. The chain joins TRBV28 to TRBJ2-7; 11 positions agree with TRBD2. The CDR3 has 17 amino acids. The V gene's germline CDR1 is MDHEN and CDR2 SYDVKM. V was clipped by 5 bases and J by 3 bases; unmatched bases: 12. The CDR3 bases are TGTGCCAGCAGTGGTGGCGGGACTAGCGGTCGATACTACGAGCAGTACTTC. It codes for CASSGGGTSGRYYEQYF.

This clonotype was recorded a few times. V usage is TRBV7-6 and J usage is TRBJ2-7, with D possibly being TRBD1 (5 bases). This CDR3 is built from 17 residues. Trimming pared 2 bases from V and 2 bases from J, leaving 19 bases between. Germline lookup yields CDR1 SGHVS and CDR2 FNYEAQ. In DNA form, the CDR3 reads TGTGCCAGCAGCTTATACCTTGACAGTCCACCTACCTACGAGCAGTACTTC. Its protein is CASSLYLDSPPTYEQYF.

The table lists this clonotype with a few counts. The V call is TRBV6-1, the J call TRBJ1-5; 9 bases align to TRBD1. This CDR3 has 16 amino acids. CDR1 and CDR2 from the germline V gene are MNHNS and SASEGT. Trimming removed 3 bases from V and 1 base from J; junction bases left unmatched: 4. The CDR3 sequence is CASSEGTGMSNQPQHF. The CDR3, as DNA: TGTGCCAGCAGTGAGGGGACAGGGATGAGCAATCAGCCCCAGCATTTT.

The V call is TRBV14, the J call TRBJ2-5, with TRBD2 identical over 7 bases. V was clipped by 3 bases and J by 4 bases; unmatched bases: 2. The CDR3 loop spans 13 amino acids. Germline CDR1 SGHDN, CDR2 FVKESK. CDR3 coding DNA: TGTGCCAGCAGCCAGGGCGGGGGAGAGACCCAGTACTTC. It yields the protein CASSQGGGETQYF. The variable domain in full, with the rest retrieved from reference TRBV14 and TRBJ2-5, is EAGVTQFPSHSVIEKGQTVTLRCDPISGHDNLYWYRRVMGKEIKFLLHFVKESKQDESGMPNNRFLAERTGGTYSTLKVQPAELEDSGVYFCASSQGGGETQYFGPGTRLLVL.

The V gene is TRBV23-1, the J gene TRBJ1-5; 10 bases are shared with TRBD1. TRBV23-1 is known as an ORF, though its function is uncertain. The CDR3 has 17 amino acids. V lost 0 bases, J lost 3 bases, and 5 bases stayed unmatched. For the CDR3, the DNA is TGCGCCAGCAGTCAATCGAGGACAGGGGGTACCAATCAGCCCCAGCATTTT. It codes for CASSQSRTGGTNQPQHF.

This clonotype was seen ten or more times. The V gene is TRBV20-1, the J gene TRBJ2-1, with D possibly matching TRBD2 (6 bases). CDR1 and CDR2 from the germline V gene are DFQATT and SNEGSKA (reference sequence). The CDR3 loop spans 15 amino acids. Deletions cut 1 base from V and 3 bases from J, with 13 bases between. CDR3 bases: TGCAGTGCTAGAGGCGGCCTAGCGAACTACAATGAGCAGTTCTTC. It yields the protein CSARGGLANYNEQFF.